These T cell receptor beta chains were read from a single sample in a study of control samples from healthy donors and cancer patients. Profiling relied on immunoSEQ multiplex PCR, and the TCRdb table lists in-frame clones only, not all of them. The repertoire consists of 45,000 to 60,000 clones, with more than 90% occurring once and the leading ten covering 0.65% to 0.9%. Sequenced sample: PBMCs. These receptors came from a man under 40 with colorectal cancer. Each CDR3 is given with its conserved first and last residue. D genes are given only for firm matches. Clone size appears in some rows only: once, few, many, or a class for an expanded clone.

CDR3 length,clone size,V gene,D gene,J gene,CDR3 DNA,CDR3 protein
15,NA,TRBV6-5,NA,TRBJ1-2,TGTGCCAGCATGGTAATGGGGGGGGGCAACTATGGCTACACCTTC,CASMVMGGGNYGYTF
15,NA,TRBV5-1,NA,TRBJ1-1,TGCGCCAGCAGCTTGGCCGGTAGCATGAACACTGAAGCTTTCTTT,CASSLAGSMNTEAFF
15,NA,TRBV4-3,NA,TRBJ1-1,TGCGCCAGCAGCCTTCTTGCAGGGACGAACACTGAAGCTTTCTTT,CASSLLAGTNTEAFF
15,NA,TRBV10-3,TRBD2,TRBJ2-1,TGTGCCATCAGTGCCGGGACTAGCGACTACAATGAGCAGTTCTTC,CAISAGTSDYNEQFF
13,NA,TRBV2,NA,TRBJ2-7,TGTGCCAGCAGTGGCTCGATAGGGGCCGAGCAGTACTTC,CASSGSIGAEQYF
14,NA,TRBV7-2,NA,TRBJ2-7,TGTGCCAGCAGCTTGGAGACAGCCTCCTACGAGCAGTACTTC,CASSLETASYEQYF
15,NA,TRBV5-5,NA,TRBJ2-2,TGTGCCAGCAGCTTGGGCTTCCAGAACACCGGGGAGCTGTTTTTT,CASSLGFQNTGELFF
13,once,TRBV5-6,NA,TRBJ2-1,TGTGCCAGCAGCCCACCCCTCTCGGCTGAGCAGTTCTTC,CASSPPLSAEQFF
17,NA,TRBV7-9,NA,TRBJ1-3,TGTGCCAGCAGCTTAGGGGATGGATCTCCGGGAGGAAACACCATATATTTT,CASSLGDGSPGGNTIYF
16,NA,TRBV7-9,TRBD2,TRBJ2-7,TGTGCCAGCAGCTTAGCCGGCGGGGGGGACGCTTACGAGCAGTACTTC,CASSLAGGGDAYEQYF
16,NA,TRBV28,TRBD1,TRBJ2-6,TGTGCCAGCAGTTGGACAGGGGTGACTGGGGCCAACGTCCTGACTTTC,CASSWTGVTGANVLTF
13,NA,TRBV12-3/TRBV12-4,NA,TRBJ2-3,TGTGCCAGCAGTTTACCGGGGAGGGATACGCAGTATTTT,CASSLPGRDTQYF
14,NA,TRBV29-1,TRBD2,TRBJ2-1,TGCAGCGTTGGTTCGCTAGCGGTCTACAATGAGCAGTTCTTC,CSVGSLAVYNEQFF
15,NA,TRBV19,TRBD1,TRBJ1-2,TGTGCCAGTAGTACCACAGGACAGGCTAACTATGGCTACACCTTC,CASSTTGQANYGYTF
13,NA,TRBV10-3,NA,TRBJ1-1,TGTGCCATCAGTGAAATGGGGAACACTGAAGCTTTCTTT,CAISEMGNTEAFF
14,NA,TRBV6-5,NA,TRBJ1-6,TGTGCCAGCAGTTACGGGGGAGTCAACTCACCCCTCCACTTT,CASSYGGVNSPLHF
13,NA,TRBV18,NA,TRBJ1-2,TGTGCCAGCTCACCAGAGACAATCTATGGCTACACCTTC,CASSPETIYGYTF
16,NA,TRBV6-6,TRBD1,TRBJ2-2,TGTGCCAGCAGTCGAACTCGGGACAGGAACACCGGGGAGCTGTTTTTT,CASSRTRDRNTGELFF
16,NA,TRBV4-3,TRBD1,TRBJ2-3,TGCGCCAGCAGCCAGAGTCGGGGACAGCCCACAGATACGCAGTATTTT,CASSQSRGQPTDTQYF
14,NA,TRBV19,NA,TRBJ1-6,TGTGCCAGTAGTATACAGGAGGGCGATTCACCCCTCCACTTT,CASSIQEGDSPLHF
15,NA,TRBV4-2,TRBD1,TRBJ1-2,TGTGCCAGCAGCCCTGGACAGGGAGGTTTGTATGGCTACACCTTC,CASSPGQGGLYGYTF
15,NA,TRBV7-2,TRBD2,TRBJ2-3,TGTGCCAGCAGGCCTACTAGCGGCCTCACAGATACGCAGTATTTT,CASRPTSGLTDTQYF
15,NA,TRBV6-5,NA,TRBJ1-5,TGTGCCAGCCGCTCTACGGGGATGGCCAATCAGCCCCAGCATTTT,CASRSTGMANQPQHF
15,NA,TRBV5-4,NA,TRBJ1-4,TGTGCCAGCAGCGTTGGACTGGCAACTAATGAAAAACTGTTTTTT,CASSVGLATNEKLFF
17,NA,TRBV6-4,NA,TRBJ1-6,TGTGCCAGCAGTTACCAGAAGGGGACTTCAACCCGTTCACCCCTCCACTTT,CASSYQKGTSTRSPLHF
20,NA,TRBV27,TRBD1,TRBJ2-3,TGTGCCAGCAGTTTAAACTTCGGGACAGGATTTGTAGATAGCACAGATACGCAGTATTTT,CASSLNFGTGFVDSTDTQYF
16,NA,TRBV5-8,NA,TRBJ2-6,TGTGCCAGCAGCTGGGGGGAGAGCTCTGGGGCCAACGTCCTGACTTTC,CASSWGESSGANVLTF
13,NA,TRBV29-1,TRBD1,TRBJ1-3,TGCAGCGGAGGACAGGGAAATGGAAACACCATATATTTT,CSGGQGNGNTIYF
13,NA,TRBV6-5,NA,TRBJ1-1,TGTGCCAGCAGTTTTGCAGGGAACACTGAAGCTTTCTTT,CASSFAGNTEAFF
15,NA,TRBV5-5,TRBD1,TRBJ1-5,TGTGCCAGCAGCTTGGGACAGGGAAGCAATCAGCCCCAGCATTTT,CASSLGQGSNQPQHF
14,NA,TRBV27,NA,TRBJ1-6,TGTGCCAGCAGTTTCCGCTCCTATAATTCACCCCTCCACTTT,CASSFRSYNSPLHF
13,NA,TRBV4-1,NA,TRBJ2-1,TGCGCCAGCAGGGAAACGCTCTACAATGAGCAGTTCTTC,CASRETLYNEQFF
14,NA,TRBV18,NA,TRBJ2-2,TGTGCCAGCTCACCGGCGGGAAACACCGGGGAGCTGTTTTTT,CASSPAGNTGELFF
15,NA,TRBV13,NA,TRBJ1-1,TGTGCCAGCAGCTTACGAGTACACGCGGGCGCTGAAGCTTTCTTT,CASSLRVHAGAEAFF
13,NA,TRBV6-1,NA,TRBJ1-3,TGTGCCAGCAGTGAAGTGTCGAGAAACACCATATATTTT,CASSEVSRNTIYF
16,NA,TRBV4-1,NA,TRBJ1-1,TGCGCCAGCAGCCAAGAACAGGGTATCCCAAACACTGAAGCTTTCTTT,CASSQEQGIPNTEAFF
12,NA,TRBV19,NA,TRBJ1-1,TGTGCCAGTAGAAAAGTTGGCACTGAAGCTTTCTTT,CASRKVGTEAFF
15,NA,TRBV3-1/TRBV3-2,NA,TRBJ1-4,TGTGCCAGCAGCCAAGAAAAGTCAGGAAATGAAAAACTGTTTTTT,CASSQEKSGNEKLFF
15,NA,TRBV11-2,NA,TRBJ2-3,TGTGCCAGCAGCTTAAAAGGCAGCCGCACAGATACGCAGTATTTT,CASSLKGSRTDTQYF
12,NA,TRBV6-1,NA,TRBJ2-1,TGTGCCAGCAGTGAAGGTCCACCCGGTCAGTTCTTC,CASSEGPPGQFF
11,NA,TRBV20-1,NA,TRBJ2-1,TGCAGTGCTAGAAAACTGAATGAGCAGTTCTTC,CSARKLNEQFF
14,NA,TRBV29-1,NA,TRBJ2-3,TGCAGCGTGGTTTTCGAGGGTTCTATGAATACGCAGTATTTT,CSVVFEGSMNTQYF
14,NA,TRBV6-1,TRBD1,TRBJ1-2,TGTGCCAGCAGCGAAGACAGGGAGGGCTATGGCTACACCTTC,CASSEDREGYGYTF
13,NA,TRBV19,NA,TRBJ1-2,TGTGCCAGTAGTATAGGCAGCAACTATGGCTACACCTTC,CASSIGSNYGYTF
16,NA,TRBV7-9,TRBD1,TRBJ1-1,TGTGCCAGCAGCTTAAGTACAGGGGGCGTGTGGACTGAAGCTTTCTTT,CASSLSTGGVWTEAFF
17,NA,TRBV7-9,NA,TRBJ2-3,TGTGCCAGCAGCGGCTCAGTAAAAGCACAGGGCACAGATACGCAGTATTTT,CASSGSVKAQGTDTQYF
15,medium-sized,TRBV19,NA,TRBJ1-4,TGTGCCAGTAGGCCCCCGGGGGCAGCTAATGAAAAACTGTTTTTT,CASRPPGAANEKLFF
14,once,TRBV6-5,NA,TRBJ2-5,TGTGCCAGCAGTTACTCGGCAGGCCAAGAGACCCAGTACTTC,CASSYSAGQETQYF
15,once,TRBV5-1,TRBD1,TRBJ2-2,TGCGCCAGCAGCTACGGGACAGGGATTACCGGGGAGCTGTTTTTT,CASSYGTGITGELFF
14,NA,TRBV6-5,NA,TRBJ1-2,TGTGCCAGCAGGCTTTATACAGGGCGGTATGGCTACACCTTC,CASRLYTGRYGYTF
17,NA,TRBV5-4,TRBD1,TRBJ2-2,TGTGCCAGCAGCTTGACCGGACAGGGAAGGATCACCGGGGAGCTGTTTTTT,CASSLTGQGRITGELFF
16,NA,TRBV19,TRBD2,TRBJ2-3,TGTGCCAGTAGCAAACTAGCGGGGGGGCTCGCAGATACGCAGTATTTT,CASSKLAGGLADTQYF
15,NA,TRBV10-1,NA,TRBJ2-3,TGCGCCAGCAGTGAAGCCGCTACTAGCACAGATACGCAGTATTTT,CASSEAATSTDTQYF
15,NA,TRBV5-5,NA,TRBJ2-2,TGTGCCAGCAGCCCTGAAAATAGGGGAGGCGGGGAGCTGTTTTTT,CASSPENRGGGELFF
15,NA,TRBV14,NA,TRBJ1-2,TGTGCCAGCAGCCAAGATCGGGGCAGTAACTATGGCTACACCTTC,CASSQDRGSNYGYTF
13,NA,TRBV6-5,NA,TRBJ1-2,TGTGCCAGCAGGTCGGACAGCTACTATGGCTACACCTTC,CASRSDSYYGYTF
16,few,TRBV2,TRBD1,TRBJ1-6,TGTGCCAGCAGTGTAAACCCGGGACAGTATAATTCACCCCTCCACTTT,CASSVNPGQYNSPLHF